The 23 T cell receptor beta chains reported below all come from one sample, sequenced in a study of Ad26.COV2.S vaccination and SARS-CoV-2 variants. Sequencing was performed with immunoSEQ multiplex PCR; in TCRdb, only in-frame clones are kept and a portion is missing. The sample holds 350,000 to 500,000 clones; approximately 92% are singletons and the top ten take 9.5% to 15%. Indicated treatment: some 19 received Ad26.COV2.S at low or high dose, single or two shots; 5 received placebo; per-sample allocation not given. Collection of the samples took place on day 63 after the first injection of vaccine or placebo. The material sequenced was peripheral blood, taken in a trial of Ad26.COV2.S vaccine versus placebo. The source of these receptors is a person aged 18-65 years who received the Ad26.COV2.S COVID-19 vaccine or a placebo.

Written as DNA, the CDR3 is TGTGCCAGCAGTTACTCTGCGGGCCGTCGGTCAACTAATGAAAAACTGTTTTTT. Residues: CASSYSAGRRSTNEKLFF. The chain has TRBV6-2 or TRBV6-3 and TRBJ1-4; D not certain. The germline V and J ends were trimmed by 0 bases and 0 bases, with 14 bases remaining between them. CDR1 and CDR2 (germline): MNHEY, SVGEGT. This CDR3 has 18 residues.

This chain connects TRBV7-9 to TRBJ1-2, with 8 bases fitting TRBD1. The CDR3 sequence is 15 residues long. The junction had 9 bases not matched to a gene; V was cut back by 5 bases and J by 4 bases. Looked up from germline, CDR1 is SEHNR and CDR2 is FQNEAQ (reference sequence). The CDR3 spells CASSLDRGTFYGYTF. In DNA, the CDR3 is TGTGCCAGCAGCCTTGACAGGGGTACGTTCTATGGCTACACCTTC.

The genes are TRBV4-3 and TRBJ2-1; tentative D call: TRBD2 (5 bases). The CDR3 spans 16 residues. Trimming removed 0 bases from V and 6 bases from J, with 15 bases in between. Germline CDR1 LGHNA, CDR2 YSLEER. CDR3 sequence: CASSQDGQPRGNEQFF. DNA for the CDR3: TGCGCCAGCAGCCAAGATGGGCAGCCCCGGGGCAATGAGCAGTTCTTC.

The rearrangement joins TRBV19 to TRBJ1-5; D may be TRBD1 (5 bases). V was clipped by 3 bases and J by 4 bases, with 10 bases between them. CDR3 size: 14 residues. Germline V CDR1 and CDR2: LNHDA, SQIVND (reference sequence). The CDR3 DNA follows: TGTGCCAGTAGTATCCCGGGACCAAATCAGCCCCAGCATTTT. This translates into CASSIPGPNQPQHF.

This clone has a handful of counts. This sample also contains other DNA sequences that code for the same CDR3. V is TRBV11-2 and J is TRBJ2-3; 10 bases agree with TRBD2. Germline trimming cut 5 bases from V and 2 bases from J; bases unmatched to any gene: 7. The CDR3 loop spans 16 amino acids. The germline gives CDR1 SGHAT, CDR2 FQNNGV. CDR3 in amino acids: CASSPRLAGTTDTQYF. Here the CDR3 DNA reads TGTGCCAGCAGCCCCCGACTAGCGGGTACCACAGATACGCAGTATTTT.

For the CDR3, the DNA is TGCAGCGTTAGGGTCCAAGCGGCCACCGGGGAGCTGTTTTTT. It codes for CSVRVQAATGELFF. The genes are TRBV29-1 and TRBJ2-2, with a possible D match to TRBD2 (5 bases). CDR3 length: 14 residues. V dropped 5 bases and J dropped 4 bases, with 14 bases sitting between them. Germline V gives CDR1 SQVTM, CDR2 ANQGSEA.

This chain joins TRBV29-1 and TRBJ2-2; D gene ambiguous. V was pared by 0 bases and J by 1 base, with 3 bases between. Germline CDR1 SQVTM, CDR2 ANQGSEA. This CDR3 has 13 amino acids. The CDR3 nucleotides are TGCAGCGTTGAAGAGGGGAACACCGGGGAGCTGTTTTTT. Its protein is CSVEEGNTGELFF.

This chain uses TRBV19 with TRBJ2-3; D gene ambiguous. Germline assignment: CDR1 LNHDA and CDR2 SQIVND (reference sequence). CDR3 length: 13 amino acids. CDR3 bases: TGTCCGCAGCCTTGTGAGAACACAGATACGCAGTATTTT. It yields the protein CPQPCENTDTQYF.

This chain links TRBV25-1 with TRBJ2-1; the D is unclear. Looked up from germline, CDR1 is MGHDK and CDR2 is SYGVNS. The CDR3 is made up of 15 amino acids. V was trimmed by 0 bases and J by 2 bases, leaving 8 bases between them. The CDR3 DNA sequence: TGTGCCAGCAGTGAATACACCCGGACCTACAATGAGCAGTTCTTC. Translated, it gives CASSEYTRTYNEQFF.

CDR3 coding DNA: TGTGCCGTCCGGGACAGGGGCCACGAGCAGTACTTC. Translating gives CAVRDRGHEQYF. The chain couples TRBV2 to TRBJ2-7; the match to TRBD1 covers 10 bases. Germline loops: CDR1 SNHLY, CDR2 FYNNEI. There are 12 residues in the CDR3. With 11 bases clipped from V and 5 bases from J, the junction kept 6 bases outside the gene matches.

J is TRBJ1-5 and V is TRBV7-9; tentative D call: TRBD1 (5 bases). This CDR3 is 14 amino acids long. Between the trimmed V and J ends, which lost 5 bases and 4 bases, there was a span of 12 bases. The germline V gene has CDR1 SEHNR and CDR2 FQNEAQ (reference sequence). CDR3 coding DNA: TGTGCCAGCAGCCCAGGGACTCTGAATCAGCCCCAGCATTTT. Amino acids: CASSPGTLNQPQHF.

V and J are TRBV9 and TRBJ1-6; 7 positions match TRBD1. The germline gives CDR1 SGDLS, CDR2 YYNGEE. The CDR3 is 13 amino acids. The V segment lost 3 bases and the J segment 10 bases; nucleotides outside the gene matches: 4. CDR3 in DNA: TGTGCCAGCAGCGGTTCAGGGGGATCACCCCTCCACTTT. It specifies CASSGSGGSPLHF.

This clone turned up a few times. The V and J genes are TRBV7-2 and TRBJ1-2, with 7 bases fitting TRBD1. Per the germline V gene, CDR1 is SGHTA and CDR2 is FQGNSA. After removal of 3 bases from V and 1 base from J, the junction contained 2 bases not matched to a gene. The CDR3 has 14 amino acids. The CDR3 loop is CASSFRDSNYGYTF. CDR3 sequence (DNA): TGTGCCAGCAGCTTTCGGGACAGTAACTATGGCTACACCTTC.

V usage is TRBV24-1 and J usage is TRBJ2-1, with 9 bases matching TRBD2. J lost 3 bases, V lost 3 bases, and 5 bases had no gene match. Germline V gene lookup returns CDR1 KGHDR and CDR2 SFDVKD. This CDR3 has 16 amino acids. CDR3 DNA: TGTGCCACCAGTGATGCCAGCGGGAGGAACTACAATGAGCAGTTCTTC. This gives the protein CATSDASGRNYNEQFF.

The chain has TRBV9 and TRBJ2-1; D may correspond to TRBD1 or TRBD2 (5 bases each). The CDR3 loop spans 16 amino acids. The germline gives CDR1 SGDLS, CDR2 YYNGEE. V lost 0 bases and J 0 bases, leaving 10 bases between the germline ends. The CDR3 region is CASSVAEGNSYNEQFF. CDR3 DNA sequence: TGTGCCAGCAGCGTAGCTGAGGGGAACTCCTACAATGAGCAGTTCTTC. Filled out from reference TRBV9 and TRBJ2-1, the complete variable domain reads DSGVTQTPKHLITATGQRVTLRCSPRSGDLSVYWYQQSLDQGLQFLIQYYNGEERAKGNILERFSAQQFPDLHSELNLSSLELGDSALYFCASSVAEGNSYNEQFFGPGTRLTVL.

This chain uses TRBV2 with TRBJ2-1; 7 bases are shared with TRBD2. J lost 2 bases, V lost 1 base, and 20 bases had no gene match. CDR1 is SNHLY and CDR2 is FYNNEI in the germline V gene. CDR3 length equals 21 residues. CDR3 sequence: CASSEGVYGLAVGGTYNEQFF. The DNA for the CDR3 is TGTGCCAGCAGTGAAGGCGTATATGGGCTAGCGGTCGGGGGAACCTACAATGAGCAGTTCTTC. The variable domain in full, completed from reference TRBV2 and TRBJ2-1, reads EPEVTQTPSHQVTQMGQEVILRCVPISNHLYFYWYRQILGQKVEFLVSFYNNEISEKSEIFDDQFSVERPDGSNFTLKIRSTKLEDSAMYFCASSEGVYGLAVGGTYNEQFFGPGTRLTVL.

The J gene is TRBJ2-1, the V gene TRBV30, with TRBD2 matching 8 bases. V trimming: 2 bases; J trimming: 10 bases; junction bases outside the gene matches: 13. The CDR3 runs 15 residues. Per the germline V gene, CDR1 is GTSNPN and CDR2 is SVGIG (reference sequence). DNA for the CDR3: TGTGCCTGGAGTCCTTCCCCACTTACTAGCGGCGAGCAGTTCTTC. Protein: CAWSPSPLTSGEQFF.

The rearrangement links TRBV30 to TRBJ1-4; D is unclear. V gave up 4 bases and J gave up 4 bases, with 7 bases separating them. Germline CDR1 GTSNPN, CDR2 SVGIG (reference sequence). The CDR3 covers 12 residues. CDR3 in DNA: TGTGCCTGGACGAATAATAATGAAAAACTGTTTTTT. This sequence encodes CAWTNNNEKLFF.

This clone occurred a few times. CDR3 nucleotides: TGTGCCAGCAGTTTCCAGGGAAAGACCCAGTACTTC. Its translation: CASSFQGKTQYF. This chain joins TRBV12-3 or TRBV12-4 and TRBJ2-5; weak D call: TRBD1 (5 bases). Between the trimmed V and J ends, which lost 3 bases and 6 bases, there was a span of 8 bases. The CDR3 consists of 12 residues.

The CDR3 sequence: CASSFDVGSTDTQYF. CDR3 in DNA: TGTGCCAGTAGTTTCGACGTGGGTAGCACAGATACGCAGTATTTT. The chain employs TRBV19 and TRBJ2-3, with no clear D. The germline V and J ends were trimmed by 5 bases and 0 bases, with 12 bases remaining between them. Germline loops: CDR1 LNHDA, CDR2 SQIVND (reference sequence). The CDR3 totals 15 residues. Full variable domain (missing parts from reference TRBV19 and TRBJ2-3): DGGITQSPKYLFRKEGQNVTLSCEQNLNHDAMYWYRQDPGQGLRLIYYSQIVNDFQKGDIAEGYSVSREKKESFPLTVTSAQKNPTAFYLCASSFDVGSTDTQYFGPGTRLTVL.

This rearrangement joins TRBV7-6 to TRBJ1-3; D unclear. The germline gives CDR1 SGHVS, CDR2 FNYEAQ. The ends were cut back, 1 base at V and 2 bases at J, with 15 bases in the middle. The CDR3 contains 17 residues. The CDR3 coding sequence is TGTGCCAGCAGCTTAGATCCCCCCCACCACGCTGGAAACACCATATATTTT. It encodes CASSLDPPHHAGNTIYF. Complete variable domain (other parts from reference TRBV7-6 and TRBJ1-3): GAGVSQSPRYKVTKRGQDVALRCDPISGHVSLYWYRQALGQGPEFLTYFNYEAQQDKSGLPNDRFSAERPEGSISTLTIQRTEQRDSAMYRCASSLDPPHHAGNTIYFGEGSWLTVV.

Only a few counts were recorded for this clone. This rearrangement joins TRBV27 to TRBJ2-1, with TRBD2 identical over 8 bases. The CDR3 spans 15 residues. Unmatched junction bases numbered 5, after V lost 4 bases and J lost 3 bases. Germline V gives CDR1 MNHEY, CDR2 SMNVEV (reference sequence). Here the CDR3 DNA reads TGTGCCAGCAGTTCAGCGGGAGAGCTCTACAATGAGCAGTTCTTC. It encodes CASSSAGELYNEQFF.

In this sample, this clone turned up once. V is TRBV6-5 and J is TRBJ1-1, with TRBD1 as a possible D gene (6 bases). The CDR3 sequence is 15 residues long. The V and J ends lost 4 bases and 0 bases respectively, with 12 bases between them. Germline loops: CDR1 MNHEY, CDR2 SVGAGI. The CDR3 coding sequence is TGTGCCAGCAGTTTCGGGACAAGTATGAACACTGAAGCTTTCTTT. It codes for CASSFGTSMNTEAFF.